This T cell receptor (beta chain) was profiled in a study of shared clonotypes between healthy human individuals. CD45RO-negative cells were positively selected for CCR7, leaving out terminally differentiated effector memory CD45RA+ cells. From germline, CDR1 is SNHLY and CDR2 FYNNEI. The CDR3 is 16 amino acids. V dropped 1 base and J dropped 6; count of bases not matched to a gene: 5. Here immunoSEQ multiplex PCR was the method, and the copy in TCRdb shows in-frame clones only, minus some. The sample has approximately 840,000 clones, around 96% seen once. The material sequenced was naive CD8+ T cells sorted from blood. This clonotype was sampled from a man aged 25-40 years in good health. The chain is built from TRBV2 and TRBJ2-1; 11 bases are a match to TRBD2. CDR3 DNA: TGTGCCAGCAGTGAAGTGGGGACTAGCGGACGCAATGAGCAGTTCTTC. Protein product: CASSEVGTSGRNEQFF. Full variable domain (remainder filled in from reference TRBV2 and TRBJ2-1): EPEVTQTPSHQVTQMGQEVILRCVPISNHLYFYWYRQILGQKVEFLVSFYNNEISEKSEIFDDQFSVERPDGSNFTLKIRSTKLEDSAMYFCASSEVGTSGRNEQFFGPGTRLTVL.